This T cell receptor (beta chain) comes out of a study of vaccination and CD4 T cells after COVID-19. Study information: Control wells got either CEFX epitopes, HIV-1 Nef peptides, or no peptide at all.

The Oncomine TCR Beta short-read assay was applied to DNA of cultured CD4+ T cells. One entry per CDR3 protein results from TCRdb running MiXCR on the PCR reads. The data show some 8,000 distinct CDR3 sequences, with over 45% seen just once and roughly a sixth held by the top ten. The treatment is: roughly ten-day PBMC culture with coronavirus spike peptide pools or control peptides (ViraFEST assay). Harvesting of the unexposed donor's CD4+ T cells predated the COVID-19 pandemic (2011-2018). Peptide pool stimulation in ViraFEST expanded antigen-specific T cells, whose TCRs were then sequenced. Four cold-coronavirus spikes and SARS-CoV-2 S/N served to probe CD4+ T cells taken from unexposed donors, cells permitting. This clonotype was detected only once. Its antigen remains unknown. The CDR3 has 16 amino acids. The ends lost 10 bases at V and 8 bases at J; junction bases unmatched: 18. From germline, CDR1 is MNHEY and CDR2 SMNVEV (reference sequence).

The specimen was CD4+ T cells from blood, cultured in vitro. This chain uses TRBV27 with TRBJ1-4; 8 positions agree with TRBD1. This receptor was taken from a human donor in good health. This chain's CDR3 is CATLKRTGLPSEKLFF. For the CDR3, the DNA is TGTGCCACTCTCAAACGGACAGGGCTGCCCTCAGAAAAACTGTTTTTT.